The 17 T cell receptor beta chains given below trace back to one sample, sequenced in a study of T cell changes during pregnancy in multiple sclerosis. Some clones are missing from TCRdb's copy, which holds only in-frame ones; the method was immunoSEQ multiplex PCR. Of about 40,000 clones in the sample, around 94% were seen once. Sequencing used CD4+ T cells from peripheral blood mononuclear cells, obtained before pregnancy. These receptors all stem from a female donor with multiple sclerosis, enrolled in a pregnancy study.

Here the CDR3 DNA reads TGTGCCAGCAGAGGACTAGCGGTCGGGGAGCTGTTTTTT. It yields the protein CASRGLAVGELFF. The V call is TRBV6-5, the J call TRBJ2-2; 10 nucleotides align to TRBD2. The germline V gene encodes CDR1 MNHEY and CDR2 SVGAGI. The CDR3 has 13 amino acids. The J segment lost 7 bases and the V segment lost 6 bases, leaving 2 bases of the junction unmatched.

V gene TRBV20-1 combines with J gene TRBJ1-2, with D unresolved. V was cut by 5 bases and J by 4 bases, with 5 bases left in between. The germline V gene has CDR1 DFQATT and CDR2 SNEGSKA (reference sequence). The CDR3 extends over 10 amino acids. CDR3 protein: CSARVYGYTF. The CDR3 bases are TGCAGTGCTCGTGTCTATGGCTACACCTTC.

V and J are TRBV11-2 and TRBJ2-7; 11 bases agree with TRBD2. Germline V gene sequence: CDR1 SGHAT, CDR2 FQNNGV. With V trimmed by 5 bases and J by 6 bases, 21 bases remained unmatched. The CDR3 contains 19 residues. The CDR3: CASSLVGGSGRATLGEQYF. DNA for the CDR3: TGTGCCAGCAGCCTAGTTGGGGGTAGCGGGAGGGCCACATTAGGCGAGCAGTACTTC.

The gene calls are TRBV6-6 and TRBJ1-2; 8 nucleotides match TRBD1. V was pared by 6 bases and J by 3 bases, with 9 bases of the junction left unmatched. The CDR3 is 15 residues long. Germline V lookup: CDR1 MNHNY, CDR2 SVGAGI (reference sequence). CDR3 DNA: TGTGCCAGCAGAGACAGGGGTTTACGCGACTATGGCTACACCTTC. Translating gives CASRDRGLRDYGYTF.

V usage is TRBV18 and J usage is TRBJ2-1; 14 bases agree with TRBD2. This CDR3 has 17 residues. Germline values: CDR1 KGHSH, CDR2 LQKENI. After removal of 4 bases from V and 3 bases from J, the junction contained 5 bases not matched to a gene. The CDR3 spells CASSQGTSGRSYNEQFF. As DNA, the CDR3 is TGTGCCAGCTCACAGGGGACTAGCGGGAGAAGCTACAATGAGCAGTTCTTC.

The genes are TRBV11-3 and TRBJ2-5; TRBD1 matches at 11 bases. Germline CDR1 is SGHNT and CDR2 is YENEEA. CDR3 length: 16 residues. Trimming took 3 bases from V and 5 from J; bases not matched to a gene: 8. The CDR3: CASSFGQGANSETQYF. Here the CDR3 DNA reads TGTGCCAGCAGCTTCGGACAGGGGGCTAATTCGGAGACCCAGTACTTC.

The chain is built from TRBV25-1 and TRBJ2-1; D is unresolved. V lost 5 bases and J lost 7, with 9 bases in between. This CDR3 has 12 amino acids. The germline CDR1 and CDR2 sequences are MGHDK and SYGVNS. The CDR3 here is CASSYTSNEQFF. CDR3 nucleotide sequence: TGTGCCAGCAGTTACACCAGTAATGAGCAGTTCTTC.

The chain links TRBV9 to TRBJ2-1; possible D gene TRBD1, 6 bases. Trimming took 6 bases from V and 4 from J, leaving 17 bases between them. This CDR3 spans 15 amino acids. The germline CDR1 and CDR2 sequences are SGDLS and YYNGEE. The CDR3 coding sequence is TGTGCCAGCACCCTCGGACAGACGGTATACAATGAGCAGTTCTTC. This sequence encodes CASTLGQTVYNEQFF.

This chain connects TRBV28 to TRBJ1-2; D is undetermined. V was pared by 3 bases and J by 2 bases, with 4 bases between. The CDR3 covers 12 residues. Germline-derived CDR1 and CDR2 are MDHEN and SYDVKM. CDR3 region: CASSLGNYGYTF. The CDR3 DNA reads TGTGCCAGCAGTTTGGGCAACTATGGCTACACCTTC.

This chain uses TRBV5-1 with TRBJ2-5; TRBD2 matches 8 bases. CDR3 length equals 16 residues. The V gene end was trimmed by 4 bases and the J gene end by 5 bases; junction bases not matched to a gene: 13. Looked up from germline, CDR1 is SGHRS and CDR2 is YFSETQ. The chain's CDR3 is CASSGTSGEFRETQYF. The CDR3 DNA reads TGCGCCAGCAGCGGAACTAGCGGCGAATTTAGGGAGACCCAGTACTTC.

This clone was recorded only once. The chain has TRBV5-8 and TRBJ2-7, with no clear D. Germline V gene lookup returns CDR1 SGHTS and CDR2 YDEGEE. Trimming shortened V by 4 bases and J by 6 bases, and 8 bases separated the two germline ends. The CDR3 length is 11 residues. The CDR3 region has the DNA TGTGCCAGCAGCCGGGTGGGCGAGCAGTACTTC. It codes for CASSRVGEQYF.

The chain carries TRBV11-2 and TRBJ2-1; possible D gene TRBD2, 5 bases. The CDR3 runs to 17 residues. The germline gives CDR1 SGHAT, CDR2 FQNNGV. Trimming cost V 5 bases and J 4 bases, with 21 bases left between them. CDR3 region: CASSMKAETIGYNEQFF. In DNA form, the CDR3 reads TGTGCCAGCAGCATGAAAGCGGAAACAATAGGATACAATGAGCAGTTCTTC.

This clone has just one count. The chain combines TRBV29-1 with TRBJ2-7; 10 bases match TRBD2. CDR1 is SQVTM and CDR2 is ANQGSEA in the germline V gene. V was clipped by 5 bases and J by 2 bases; unmatched bases: 6. This CDR3 is built from 14 residues. The CDR3 nucleotides are TGCAGCGTTAGGGAACTAGCGGGAACCTACGAGCAGTACTTC. This sequence encodes CSVRELAGTYEQYF.

V gene TRBV7-2 combines with J gene TRBJ2-7; 10 bases are a match to TRBD1. CDR1 SGHTA and CDR2 FQGNSA come from the germline V gene. V shed 4 bases, J shed 5 bases, and the junction held 2 bases outside the gene matches. This CDR3 has 13 residues. In DNA, the CDR3 is TGTGCCAGCAGCTCGGGACAGGGGAACGAGCAGTACTTC. This sequence encodes CASSSGQGNEQYF.

The chain is built from TRBV1 and TRBJ2-3; TRBD1 was called by the table and not checked on the DNA. TRBV1 is flagged as a pseudogene. This CDR3 is built from 12 residues. DNA of the CDR3: TGCACCAGCAGCCAAGCATCAGATACGCAGTATTTT. Translation: CTSSQASDTQYF.

This clone occurred once. The genes are TRBV7-3 and TRBJ2-1; 8 bases map to TRBD2. The V and J ends lost 5 bases and 6 bases, in that order; junction bases with no gene match: 6. The CDR3 contains 14 residues. Germline V lookup: CDR1 SGHTA, CDR2 FQGTGA. The CDR3 DNA sequence: TGTGCCAGCAGCCTTACCGGGACTAGCAATGAGCAGTTCTTC. Its protein product is CASSLTGTSNEQFF. Full variable domain (remainder filled in from reference TRBV7-3 and TRBJ2-1): GAGVSQTPSNKVTEKGKYVELRCDPISGHTALYWYRQSLGQGPEFLIYFQGTGAADDSGLPNDRFFAVRPEGSVSTLKIQRTERGDSAVYLCASSLTGTSNEQFFGPGTRLTVL.

The rearrangement joins TRBV28 to TRBJ1-5; TRBD1 agrees at 9 bases. There are 14 residues in the CDR3. V dropped 5 bases and J dropped 5; count of bases not matched to a gene: 4. Germline V gene sequence: CDR1 MDHEN, CDR2 SYDVKM. This CDR3 reads CASSLYRGHQPQHF. As DNA, the CDR3 is TGTGCCAGCAGTCTGTACAGGGGGCATCAGCCCCAGCATTTT.